The 20 T cell receptor beta chains in this list originate from one sample, sequenced in a study of neurological immune-mediated disorders. TCRdb called the 5' RACE reads again in MiXCR, with one record for every CDR3 protein. The table includes fewer than 85,000 distinct CDR3 sequences, approximately 5% detected once. The sample consisted of PBMCs. These receptors all stem from a woman aged 70 to 79 with multiple sclerosis.

This clonotype occurred many times. CDR3 coding DNA: TGTGCCACCAGCAAGTCGTATCTTAGCACAGATACGCAGTATTTT. Translated, it gives CATSKSYLSTDTQYF. This sequence joins TRBV15 and TRBJ2-3; D is uncertain. CDR3 size: 15 residues. The germline V gene encodes CDR1 LNHNV and CDR2 YYDKDF (reference sequence). Trimming removed 4 bases at V and 0 bases at J, with 11 bases between. Together with reference TRBV15 and TRBJ2-3, the CDR3 gives the full variable domain: DAMVIQNPRYQVTQFGKPVTLSCSQTLNHNVMYWYQQKSSQAPKLLFHYYDKDFNNEADTPDNFQSRRPNTSFCFLDIRSPGLGDTAMYLCATSKSYLSTDTQYFGPGTRLTVL.

This clonotype was seen ten or more times. V is TRBV5-5 and J is TRBJ2-1; TRBD1 matches at 7 bases. V shed 1 base, J shed 8 bases, and the junction held 9 bases outside the gene matches. The CDR3 spans 15 residues. CDR1 is SGHKS and CDR2 is YYEKEE in the germline V gene (reference sequence). The CDR3 loop reads CASSLWDSGNYEQFF. CDR3 sequence (DNA): TGTGCCAGCAGCTTGTGGGACAGTGGGAACTATGAGCAGTTCTTC.

This clonotype was seen repeatedly, ten times or more. The chain has TRBV28 and TRBJ2-2; 13 nucleotides align to TRBD2. Trimming at V came to 6 bases and at J to 5 bases, leaving 6 bases not matched to a gene. Per the germline V gene, CDR1 is MDHEN and CDR2 is SYDVKM. CDR3 size: 16 residues. CDR3 region: CASRETSGRSTGELFF. CDR3 DNA: TGTGCCAGCAGAGAGACTAGCGGGAGGAGTACCGGGGAGCTGTTTTTT.

This clonotype was picked up many times. The J gene is TRBJ1-3, the V gene TRBV11-3, with a possible D match to TRBD1 (5 bases). The CDR3 loop spans 18 amino acids. Germline V gene lookup returns CDR1 SGHNT and CDR2 YENEEA. V was clipped by 4 bases and J by 1 base, with 20 bases between them. Here the CDR3 reads CASSYGRGQTRSGNTIYF. CDR3 in DNA: TGTGCCAGCAGCTACGGTAGGGGCCAGACCCGATCTGGAAACACCATATATTTT.

In this sample, this clonotype turned up a few times. The chain recombines TRBV20-1 with TRBJ2-1, with 8 bases that match TRBD2. This CDR3 contains 15 residues. Germline CDR1 and CDR2: DFQATT and SNEGSKA (reference sequence). The trim removed 8 bases at V and 0 bases at J, leaving 9 bases unmatched. CDR3 protein: CSTRTSSSSYNEQFF. DNA for the CDR3: TGCAGTACCCGGACTAGCAGTAGCTCCTACAATGAGCAGTTCTTC.

This clonotype has just a few counts. This chain uses TRBV2 with TRBJ1-2; 9 nucleotides line up with TRBD1. The ends lost 7 bases at V and 8 bases at J; junction bases unmatched: 8. Germline CDR1 is SNHLY and CDR2 is FYNNEI. The CDR3 loop spans 13 amino acids. The CDR3 region is CASIQTGGVGYTF. CDR3 nucleotide sequence: TGTGCCAGCATTCAGACAGGGGGTGTCGGCTACACCTTC.

This clonotype was seen more than once but under ten times. The genes are TRBV12-3 or TRBV12-4 and TRBJ1-1; 8 bases map to TRBD1. The CDR3 is made up of 14 amino acids. The V segment lost 6 bases and the J segment 7 bases; nucleotides outside the gene matches: 10. In nucleotides, the CDR3 is TGTGCCAGCAGCACCGGGACAGGCGGAATTGAAGCTTTCTTT. Protein sequence: CASSTGTGGIEAFF.

This clonotype appeared many times. Here the CDR3 DNA reads TGCGCCAGCAGCCTCGAGGGGAGCTCCTACAATGAGCAGTTCTTC. This translates into CASSLEGSSYNEQFF. The chain links TRBV5-1 to TRBJ2-1, with D perhaps TRBD1 or TRBD2 (5 bases each). The CDR3 is made up of 15 amino acids. V dropped 4 bases and J dropped 0 bases, with 11 bases sitting between them. Germline V gives CDR1 SGHRS, CDR2 YFSETQ.

This clonotype was found a few times. CDR3 coding DNA: TGCAGCGTTGGCCCCAGGACAGGGGATAACACTGAAGCTTTCTTT. The encoded protein is CSVGPRTGDNTEAFF. The chain has TRBV29-1 and TRBJ1-1; 9 bases line up with TRBD1. Per germline, CDR1 SQVTM and CDR2 ANQGSEA. The length of the CDR3 is 15 residues. With 4 bases clipped from V and 2 bases from J, the junction kept 8 bases outside the gene matches.

This clonotype showed up many times. The chain uses TRBV5-1 and TRBJ2-7; D gene ambiguous. Trimming took 0 bases from V and 2 from J, leaving 9 bases between them. The CDR3 has 14 residues. Germline CDR1 is SGHRS and CDR2 is YFSETQ. The DNA of the CDR3 is TGCGCCAGCAGCTTGGAAGGGTCTGCCTACGAGCAGTACTTC. Its translation: CASSLEGSAYEQYF.

A single count supports this clonotype. This clone may be a read error of a much larger clone one base away. The rearrangement uses TRBV5-1 and TRBJ2-1; TRBD1 agrees at 7 bases. This CDR3 is 15 amino acids long. The germline V gene encodes CDR1 SGHRS and CDR2 YFSETQ. The CDR3 DNA reads as TGCGCCATCAGCTTGGCCGGGGACAGTTACAATGAGCAGTTCTTC. This sequence encodes CAISLAGDSYNEQFF.

This clonotype showed up many times. The J gene is TRBJ2-1, the V gene TRBV7-9; 10 bases line up with TRBD2. The length of the CDR3 is 17 residues. Per the germline V gene, CDR1 is SEHNR and CDR2 is FQNEAQ (reference sequence). J was trimmed by 3 bases and V by 2 bases; bases with no gene match: 7. CDR3 amino acids: CASSLMERLAGYNEQFF. DNA of the CDR3: TGTGCCAGCAGCTTAATGGAAAGACTAGCGGGCTACAATGAGCAGTTCTTC.

In its sample, this clonotype was seen many times. The chain links TRBV7-2 to TRBJ1-1; 8 positions match TRBD1. With 4 bases clipped from V and 8 bases from J, the junction kept 9 bases outside the gene matches. Per germline, CDR1 SGHTA and CDR2 FQGNSA. The CDR3 spans 14 residues. Written as DNA, the CDR3 is TGTGCCAGCAGCTCAGGGGGGGGACAGGTCGAAGCTTTCTTT. Protein product: CASSSGGGQVEAFF.

This clonotype was counted at least ten times. The rearrangement links TRBV20-1 to TRBJ1-6; 8 bases align to TRBD1. The CDR3 extends over 16 amino acids. The germline gives CDR1 DFQATT, CDR2 SNEGSKA (reference sequence). Trimming cost V 2 bases and J 3 bases; bases outside gene matches: 6. The CDR3 sequence is CSARSRQGSYNSPLHF. Here the CDR3 DNA reads TGCAGTGCTAGATCGAGACAGGGGAGCTATAATTCACCCCTCCACTTT.

This clonotype was picked up many times. The chain carries TRBV5-1 and TRBJ2-7; D remains unclear. Germline V gene sequence: CDR1 SGHRS, CDR2 YFSETQ. The CDR3 totals 12 residues. Trimming took off 3 bases at V and 2 bases at J, with 6 bases between the two ends. This CDR3 reads CASSSDTYEQYF. In DNA form, the CDR3 reads TGCGCCAGCAGCTCTGATACCTACGAGCAGTACTTC.

This clonotype was detected ten times or more. The chain uses TRBV7-2 and TRBJ2-7; 9 bases align to TRBD1. CDR1 is SGHTA, CDR2 FQGNSA, per germline. V lost 3 bases, J lost 3 bases, and 6 bases stayed unmatched. The CDR3 is made up of 15 amino acids. The CDR3 spells CASSLGQGDHYEQYF. In DNA form, the CDR3 reads TGTGCCAGCAGCTTGGGACAGGGAGATCACTACGAGCAGTACTTC.

In this sample, this clonotype turned up many times. This chain joins TRBV6-5 and TRBJ1-5; no firm D call. The CDR3 totals 14 residues. CDR1 is MNHEY and CDR2 is SVGAGI in the germline V gene. V lost 6 bases and J lost 7, with 16 bases in between. Written as DNA, the CDR3 is TGTGCCAGCAGGCCCGAATATACCGGCCAGCCCCAGCATTTT. Its protein is CASRPEYTGQPQHF.

This clonotype was counted many times. The chain uses TRBV27 and TRBJ1-4, with D unclear. Per the germline V gene, CDR1 is MNHEY and CDR2 is SMNVEV (reference sequence). V was cut by 6 bases and J by 5 bases, with 7 bases left in between. The CDR3 covers 12 residues. The CDR3 DNA reads as TGTGCCAGCAGCGGAAGGAATGAAAAACTGTTTTTT. Amino acids: CASSGRNEKLFF.

This clonotype was picked up many times. The chain has TRBV7-2 and TRBJ2-3; D is unclear. The germline V and J ends were trimmed by 5 bases and 5 bases, with 11 bases remaining between them. Germline V CDR1 and CDR2: SGHTA, FQGNSA. The CDR3 runs 13 residues. DNA for the CDR3: TGTGCCAGCAGCCGGAAGGCTGGAGATACGCAGTATTTT. Translating it yields CASSRKAGDTQYF.

This clonotype was seen many times. J is TRBJ1-2 and V is TRBV5-6, with 8 nucleotides matching TRBD1. The trim removed 3 bases at V and 7 bases at J, leaving 8 bases unmatched. Germline values: CDR1 SGHDT, CDR2 YYEEEE. This CDR3 comprises 14 residues. CDR3 DNA: TGTGCCAGCAGCTGGGGACAGGATCCTGCTGGCTACACCTTC. This sequence encodes CASSWGQDPAGYTF.